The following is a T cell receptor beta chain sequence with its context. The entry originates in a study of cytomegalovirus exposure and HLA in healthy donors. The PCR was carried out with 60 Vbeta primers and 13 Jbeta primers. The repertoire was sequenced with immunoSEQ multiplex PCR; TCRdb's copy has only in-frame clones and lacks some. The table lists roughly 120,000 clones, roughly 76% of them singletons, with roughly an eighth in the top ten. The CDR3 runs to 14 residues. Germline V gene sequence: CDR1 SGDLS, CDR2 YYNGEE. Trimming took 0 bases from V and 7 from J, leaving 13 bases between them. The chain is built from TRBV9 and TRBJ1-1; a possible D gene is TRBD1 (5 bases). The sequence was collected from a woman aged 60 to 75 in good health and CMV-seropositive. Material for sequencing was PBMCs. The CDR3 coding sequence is TGTGCCAGCAGCGTAGTCTCAGGGCCCATTGAAGCTTTCTTT. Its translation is CASSVVSGPIEAFF.